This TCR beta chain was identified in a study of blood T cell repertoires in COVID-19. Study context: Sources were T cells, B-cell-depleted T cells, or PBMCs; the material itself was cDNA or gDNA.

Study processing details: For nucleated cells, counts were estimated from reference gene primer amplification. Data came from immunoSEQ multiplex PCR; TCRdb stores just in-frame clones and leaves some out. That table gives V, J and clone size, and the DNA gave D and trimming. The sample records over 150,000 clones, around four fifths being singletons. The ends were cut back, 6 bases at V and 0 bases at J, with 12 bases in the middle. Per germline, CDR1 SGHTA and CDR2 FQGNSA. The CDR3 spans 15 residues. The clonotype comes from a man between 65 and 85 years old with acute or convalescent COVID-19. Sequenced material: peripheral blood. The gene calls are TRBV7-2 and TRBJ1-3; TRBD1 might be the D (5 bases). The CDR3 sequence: CASSTQVHSGNTIYF. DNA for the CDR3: TGTGCCAGCAGTACACAGGTTCACTCTGGAAACACCATATATTTT.